The 23 T cell receptor beta chains reported below all come from one sample, sequenced in a study of human T cells and chemical hapten exposure. TCRdb ran MiXCR on the RACE reads and lists one entry per CDR3 protein. This table holds 100,000 to 150,000 distinct CDR3 sequences, about 10% found once. Regarding time point: patch test 3, about 24 weeks after DPC sensitization. Treatment here: therapeutic diphenylcyclopropenone sensitization with weekly scalp DPC. The input for sequencing was whole blood, taken in connection with sensitization to the hapten diphenylcyclopropenone (DPC). Every receptor here comes from a woman in her forties or fifties with alopecia areata. Some clones in this sample may be carry-over from other donors' samples.

The chain has TRBV12-3 or TRBV12-4 and TRBJ2-1; a possible D gene is TRBD2 (7 bases). The CDR3 spans 14 residues. V lost 6 bases, J lost 9 bases, and 18 bases lay in between. Written as DNA, the CDR3 is TGTGCCAGCAGCCCGTCGGGGGGCCGCAGTGAGCAGTTCTTC. This codes for CASSPSGGRSEQFF.

This clonotype has at least ten counts. The rearrangement links TRBV5-1 to TRBJ1-5; 7 bases line up with TRBD1. V shed 3 bases, J shed 4 bases, and the junction held 7 bases outside the gene matches. Looked up from germline, CDR1 is SGHRS and CDR2 is YFSETQ. The length of the CDR3 is 15 residues. CDR3: CASSYAGTANQPQHF. Here the CDR3 DNA reads TGCGCCAGCAGCTACGCCGGGACAGCAAATCAGCCCCAGCATTTT.

This rearrangement joins TRBV4-1 to TRBJ1-5, with no clear D. Trimming shortened V by 6 bases and J by 0 bases, and 12 bases separated the two germline ends. This CDR3 comprises 15 residues. Germline CDR1 reads MGHRA; CDR2 reads YSYEKL. CDR3 protein: CASRPEYYSNQPQHF. DNA of the CDR3: TGCGCCAGCAGGCCCGAATATTATAGCAATCAGCCCCAGCATTTT.

This clonotype was seen more than once but under ten times. This rearrangement joins TRBV2 to TRBJ1-5, with 7 positions matching TRBD1. V shed 7 bases and J 9 bases; nucleotides not matched to a gene: 12. Germline lookup yields CDR1 SNHLY and CDR2 FYNNEI. The CDR3 has 14 amino acids. CDR3 region: CASTLGQAEGPQHF. The CDR3 coding sequence is TGTGCCAGCACCTTAGGACAGGCTGAGGGGCCCCAGCATTTT.

This clonotype was detected only a few times. The chain joins TRBV20-1 to TRBJ2-2; possible D gene TRBD2, 6 bases. V shed 2 bases and J shed 2 bases, with 9 bases lying between them. Per the germline V gene, CDR1 is DFQATT and CDR2 is SNEGSKA (reference sequence). This CDR3 is built from 14 residues. The CDR3 nucleotides read TGCAGTGCTAGAACGGGACTTAACACCGGGGAGCTGTTTTTT. Encoded protein: CSARTGLNTGELFF.

The V call is TRBV20-1, the J call TRBJ2-7; no firm D call. The germline V gene encodes CDR1 DFQATT and CDR2 SNEGSKA (reference sequence). Trimming stripped 6 bases from V and 7 bases from J, with 13 bases between. The CDR3 runs to 11 residues. The CDR3, as DNA: TGCAGTGCCGATTTGGGCAGAGAGCAGTACTTC. Translated, it gives CSADLGREQYF.

This clonotype was seen many times. This sequence joins TRBV29-1 and TRBJ2-1, with no clear D. Germline V gene lookup returns CDR1 SQVTM and CDR2 ANQGSEA. V lost 2 bases to trimming and J lost 12 bases, with 8 bases between them. This CDR3 spans 10 amino acids. The CDR3 DNA is TGCAGCGTTGAAACACAGAGGCAGTTCTTC. Protein: CSVETQRQFF.

This clonotype was observed a few times. The CDR3 sequence: CSATIGTGLYNEQFF. DNA for the CDR3: TGCAGTGCCACGATTGGGACAGGGCTTTACAATGAGCAGTTCTTC. The J gene is TRBJ2-1, the V gene TRBV20-1; 9 bases line up with TRBD1. Trimming at V came to 6 bases and at J to 4 bases, leaving 10 bases not matched to a gene. CDR3 length: 15 amino acids. In germline, CDR1 is DFQATT, CDR2 SNEGSKA (reference sequence).

This clonotype has ten or more counts. The chain employs TRBV20-1 and TRBJ2-1; D gene unclear. The CDR3 is made up of 11 amino acids. The germline V gene has CDR1 DFQATT and CDR2 SNEGSKA (reference sequence). Trimming shortened V by 5 bases and J by 3 bases, and 5 bases separated the two germline ends. The CDR3 protein is CSAYVYNEQFF. The CDR3 DNA reads TGCAGTGCTTACGTCTACAATGAGCAGTTCTTC.

This clonotype was seen repeatedly, ten times or more. The gene calls are TRBV6-5 and TRBJ1-1; D might be TRBD1 (6 bases). The CDR3 has 16 residues. Trimming pared 7 bases from V and 4 bases from J, leaving 22 bases between. CDR1 MNHEY and CDR2 SVGAGI come from the germline V gene. The CDR3 DNA reads as TGTGCCAGCACTGTTACCCGGACAGTTAGCGGCACTGAAGCTTTCTTT. Amino acids: CASTVTRTVSGTEAFF.

This clonotype has a handful of counts. V gene TRBV7-9 combines with J gene TRBJ1-6; 9 bases agree with TRBD1. The V gene end was trimmed by 6 bases and the J gene end by 9 bases; junction bases not matched to a gene: 0. In germline, CDR1 is SEHNR, CDR2 FQNEAQ (reference sequence). This CDR3 spans 12 amino acids. Here the CDR3 reads CASRGQGSPLHF. The CDR3 nucleotides read TGTGCCAGCAGGGGACAGGGTTCACCCCTCCACTTT.

This clonotype was recorded a few times. The chain has TRBV5-5 and TRBJ1-5; D gene unclear. Germline V gene data show CDR1 as SGHKS and CDR2 as YYEKEE (reference sequence). Between the trimmed V and J ends, which lost 2 bases and 5 bases, there was a span of 8 bases. The CDR3 contains 13 residues. As DNA, the CDR3 is TGTGCCAGCAGCTTAAGTAGTGATCAGCCCCAGCATTTT. This codes for CASSLSSDQPQHF.

The table lists this clonotype with a few counts. V usage is TRBV5-1 and J usage is TRBJ2-3; 9 bases are a match to TRBD2. Germline lookup yields CDR1 SGHRS and CDR2 YFSETQ. The J segment lost 4 bases and the V segment lost 8 bases, leaving 14 bases of the junction unmatched. The CDR3 is 16 residues long. In DNA form, the CDR3 reads TGCGCCAGTCGGAAAGGGGGACTAGCAGGAGCAGATACGCAGTATTTT. This gives the protein CASRKGGLAGADTQYF.

The V call is TRBV27, the J call TRBJ2-4, with D unresolved. The CDR3 covers 13 residues. The V end lost 5 bases, the J end lost 8 bases, and 13 bases lay between the germline ends. Germline V lookup: CDR1 MNHEY, CDR2 SMNVEV (reference sequence). CDR3 residues: CASSPPPGDIQYF. CDR3 nucleotide sequence: TGTGCCAGCAGTCCTCCCCCGGGTGACATTCAGTACTTC.

About this clonotype: The junction does not match germline at one end; this may be a read error. The chain has TRBV3-1 and TRBJ1-3; 10 bases are a match to TRBD1. CDR3 length: 16 residues. Germline loops: CDR1 LGHDT, CDR2 YNNKEL (reference sequence). The DNA for the CDR3 is TGTGCCAACAGCCCTCGACAGGGGGCATATGGAAACACCATATATTTT. It is translated as CANSPRQGAYGNTIYF. The variable domain in full, completed from reference TRBV3-1 and TRBJ1-3, reads DTAVSQTPKYLVTQMGNDKSIKCEQNLGHDTMYWYKQDSKKFLKIMFSYNNKELIINETVPNRFSPKSPDKAHLNLHINSLELGDSAVYFCANSPRQGAYGNTIYFGEGSWLTVV.

The sample holds many counts of this clonotype. Here the CDR3 reads CASSLRPYSSYEQYF. As DNA, the CDR3 is TGTGCCAGCAGTCTGAGGCCGTACTCCTCCTACGAGCAGTACTTC. The gene calls are TRBV28 and TRBJ2-7; D gene unclear. Looked up from germline, CDR1 is MDHEN and CDR2 is SYDVKM. This CDR3 region has 15 residues. Trimming took 5 bases from V and 0 from J, leaving 14 bases between them.

This clonotype showed up many times. The chain recombines TRBV6-5 with TRBJ2-5; D gene ambiguous. The V gene lost 2 bases and the J gene lost 5 bases, with 9 bases spanning the gap. The germline gives CDR1 MNHEY, CDR2 SVGAGI. CDR3 length: 13 amino acids. Written as DNA, the CDR3 is TGTGCCAGCAGTTACCGGCAGGTTGAGACCCAGTACTTC. Translation gives CASSYRQVETQYF.

This clonotype was detected many times. The CDR3 sequence is CSASSGRGTQYF. The CDR3 nucleotides are TGCAGTGCTTCATCTGGCCGCGGGACCCAGTACTTC. This chain links TRBV20-1 with TRBJ2-5; no definite D call. Trimming cost V 5 bases and J 7 bases, with 14 bases left between them. The length of the CDR3 is 12 residues. Germline V gene lookup returns CDR1 DFQATT and CDR2 SNEGSKA (reference sequence).

This clonotype was recorded at least ten times. The chain has TRBV7-9 and TRBJ2-7; D is unclear. CDR1 SEHNR and CDR2 FQNEAQ come from the germline V gene (reference sequence). This CDR3 region has 13 residues. V was cut by 0 bases and J by 3 bases, with 6 bases left in between. The CDR3 region has the DNA TGTGCCAGCAGCTTAGCGCACGGCTACGAGCAGTACTTC. This codes for CASSLAHGYEQYF.

On this clonotype: One end of the junction varies from germline; a read error may be responsible. V is TRBV12-3 or TRBV12-4 and J is TRBJ1-5, with 7 nucleotides matching TRBD1. The length of the CDR3 is 14 residues. DNA of the CDR3: TGTGCCAGCAGGGACCAGGGGGAGAATCAGCCCCAGAATTTT. Amino acid sequence: CASRDQGENQPQNF.

This clonotype was observed a few times. The V gene is TRBV9, the J gene TRBJ2-1, with 9 bases matching TRBD2. CDR1 and CDR2 from the germline V gene are SGDLS and YYNGEE. The CDR3 has 14 amino acids. J gave up 10 bases and V 0 bases, and 5 bases lay outside the gene matches. CDR3 amino acids: CASSVGIAGAEQFF. In nucleotides, the CDR3 is TGTGCCAGCAGCGTAGGGATAGCGGGAGCGGAGCAGTTCTTC. The full variable domain, its missing parts supplied by reference TRBV9 and TRBJ2-1, is DSGVTQTPKHLITATGQRVTLRCSPRSGDLSVYWYQQSLDQGLQFLIQYYNGEERAKGNILERFSAQQFPDLHSELNLSSLELGDSALYFCASSVGIAGAEQFFGPGTRLTVL.

V gene TRBV29-1 combines with J gene TRBJ1-1; D uncertain. Per the germline V gene, CDR1 is SQVTM and CDR2 is ANQGSEA. CDR3 length: 13 residues. V lost 3 bases and J lost 0, with 8 bases in between. CDR3 nucleotide sequence: TGCAGCGTTGACATAACGGTGAACACTGAAGCTTTCTTT. Protein product: CSVDITVNTEAFF.

This clonotype has ten or more counts. This rearrangement joins TRBV21-1 to TRBJ2-7. TRBV21-1 is an annotated pseudogene. This CDR3 comprises 12 residues. The CDR3 loop is CASLGRSGEQYF. CDR3 nucleotide sequence: TGTGCCAGTCTTGGCCGGTCGGGCGAGCAGTACTTC.